The entry that follows covers one T cell receptor (beta chain) sequence. Its binding antigen is unknown. Lacking the conserved final phenylalanine or tryptophan, this CDR3 likely reflects a read error. The library relied on the immunoSEQ multiplex PCR assay. For the multiplex PCR, a mixture combining 60 forward primers for TCR Vbeta segments and 13 reverse primers for TCR Jbeta segments was used. A multiplex PCR assay on genomic DNA amplified the CDR3 region of rearranged TCR beta genes. The Illumina HiSeq System was used to sequence the amplified TCR beta libraries as 87-base-pair reads. The paper's data handling went like this. A later analysis tallied about 77 million unique TCR beta chains across the 700 or so repertoires, and about 10 million of those chains were shared by two or more donors. A nearest-neighbor algorithm error-corrected the raw reads and collapsed the reads into unique sequences, merging closely related sequences to remove PCR and sequencing errors. V, D and J gene segments were assigned by aligning CDR3 sequences to IMGT reference sequences. For a sequence to be retained, a match of at least six nucleotides to both a V gene segment and a J gene segment was required. Rearrangements were classified as productive when the CDR3 lacked stop codons and remained in frame with V and J, and all other rearrangements were classified as non-productive. CDR3 was defined according to IMGT convention as the region running from the second conserved V-encoded cysteine to the conserved J-encoded phenylalanine. Sequences without an unambiguous match to a single V gene segment were excluded from the earlier analysis of approximately 600 of the donors. An earlier analysis of a few hundred of the donors called V segments functional above 56.7% productive rearrangements and segregating when the between-donor standard deviation exceeded 5%. To diagnose cytomegalovirus status from the catalog of TCR beta chain sequences, a statistical classification framework was built. In a later analysis, V and J genes were assigned by comparing TCR nucleotide sequences against IMGT/GENE-DB human TR gene sequences. In a later analysis, CDR3 sequences and most-parsimonious VDJ recombination scenarios were assigned using the TCRdist pipeline. A later analysis defined each TCR beta chain by its CDR3 amino acid sequence plus V-gene family, and excluded reads lacking a unique V-gene family. As a way to deal with suspected cross-contamination and a sequencing artifact, a later analysis dropped 640 or so nucleotide sequences that were highly shared and had low generation probability. A later analysis calculated a clonal expansion index for each public chain from normalized within-repertoire ranks of inferred template counts. In a later analysis, generation probabilities were computed using a VDJ recombination model fitted to out-of-frame rearrangements, and the results were checked against IGoR. In a later analysis, hypergeometric tests were used to score TCR-TCR, TCR-HLA and TCR-CMV co-occurrence, with a repertoire-size bias correction applied to TCR pairs. False discovery rates were estimated in a later analysis by permuting HLA or CMV assignments 20 times. In a later analysis, co-occurring TCRs were grouped with DBSCAN, and TCRdist sequence similarity was added when clustering was performed within HLA-allele-positive subsets. For co-occurrence clustering, repertoires with fewer than 30,000 or more than 120,000 public chains were excluded, along with five repertoires with anomalous nucleotide sharing. In TCRdb, the immuneACCESS table is reduced to in-frame sequences with V and J assigned. These tables do not hold every clone; where another copy was compared, an unresolved V gene accounts for under half, and the others remain unexplained. Clonal size and the V and J genes are those of that table, whereas D and trimming came from the DNA. The sample includes roughly 120,000 clones, with approximately 81% observed a single time. Jointly, the top ten make up 2% to 2.5% of the sample.

This sample was included in a study of cytomegalovirus exposure and HLA in healthy donors listed by TCRdb under 2017. General notes on the study: According to an earlier analysis of a few hundred of the donors, some 170 million T cells yielded some 110 million unique TCR beta sequences and 276 Gb of sequence data. A later genetic analysis used genome-wide SNP genotypes for about 65% of the 666 donors, treating that subset as a discovery cohort. In a later analysis, previously published TCR beta repertoires from 500 to 750 donors were re-analyzed and high-resolution HLA genotyping was added so that TCR occurrence patterns could be studied. A few DR-DQ haplotypes were handled as single units for association and clustering because linkage in the cohort was strong. Besides the first cohort of around 700 subjects, a separate validation cohort made up of over a hundred different subjects was used. To predict cytomegalovirus infection status, the study combined high-throughput TCR immunosequencing, statistical association of individual TCRs with disease status, and machine learning. Donor age, sex, ethnicity and CMV serostatus were compiled alongside the repertoire data. The study aimed to test whether signatures of past pathogen exposure could be identified by cataloging public T cell receptors. The number of typed donors differed by locus: roughly 620-640 for A, B, C, DRB1 and DQB1; approximately 520 for DQA1; over 600 for DPA1; and 400 to 480 for DPB1. The T cell repertoires of 550 to 850 subjects were profiled by immunosequencing and related to cytomegalovirus serostatus. The later analysis used no new phenotypic data to find candidate immune exposures, relying instead on TCR beta sequences and their occurrence across donors. Among some 410 genotyped donors of the cohort, an average of about 240,000 unique TCR beta nucleotide sequences were sequenced per donor, roughly 20% of them non-productive. An earlier analysis of several hundred of the donors used high-throughput TCR beta sequencing to judge whether each TCR beta V gene segment behaved as functional or pseudogenic. Roughly 300 gigabases of sequencing data and roughly 81 million unique TCR sequences made up an early release that covered 640 HLA-typed donors. Class I and class II HLA loci were covered by the typing at four-digit resolution. The genetic ancestry cluster associated with self-reported Caucasian donors included about 81% of the roughly 400 genotyped donors. All discovery cohort repertoires had been generated using a single sequencing platform.

The germline V gene yields SGHRS for CDR1 and YFSETQ for CDR2. Trimming accounts for 0 bases at V and 3 bases at J, while the number of junction bases matched to no gene is 5. The CDR3 contains 16 residues when both ends are counted. Here the CDR3 DNA is all that survives: 48 bases in frame from base 1. Paper-wide results and their limitations: Because HLA typing was missing for some donors at each locus, association tests included only the typed subset. In an earlier analysis of a few hundred of the donors, most TCR beta V segments were observed in productive rearrangements about 87% or about 30% of the time, broadly matching IMGT annotations. Most TCR sequences were seen in very few donors, while some public TCRs were found in many individuals. In vitro tests confirmed that a few of the cytomegalovirus-associated TCR beta chains recognize cytomegalovirus antigens. CMV serostatus was the only immune exposure information available for the cohort. In a later analysis, the rate of TCR association differed among HLA loci, with DRB1 alleles having the most associated TCRs and HLA-C alleles having the fewest. Specific HLA alleles were associated with some 15,000 TCR beta sequences at a false discovery rate of 0.05 in a later analysis. According to the authors, the approach could potentially be generalized to other disease states and immunological phenotypes. A further reported finding was that TCR beta sequences accurately predicted the HLA-A and HLA-B alleles for most subjects in the first cohort. Strong co-occurrence of HLA alleles, especially DR and DQ, made assigning TCR associations to individual alleles difficult. The 87-base-pair reads could not distinguish some IMGT-functional V segments, including TRBV6-2 and TRBV6-3, so those segments were excluded. In a later analysis, HLA-associated TCR beta chains showed more clonal expansion and lower generation probabilities than non-associated chains that were equally common. This cohort had only TCR beta chains sequenced, and the lack of alpha or paired-chain data limited which features could be detected. Because counts were too low, about 15 rarely observed V segments, including chromosome 9 orphons, were left out of the earlier analysis of a few hundred of the donors. Sequencing depth was assumed to be roughly uniform across donors in the presence/absence analyses, though that assumption may not hold. Most CMV-associated TCR beta chains appeared to be HLA-restricted in a later analysis, and the HLA associations seemed to be driven largely by CMV exposure. Cytomegalovirus status was reported to be diagnosed by the classifier with high specificity and sensitivity in both the original and validation cohorts. Correlated functional status among segregating V segments might be attributable to linkage disequilibrium, but an unknown experimental factor could not be ruled out. According to a later analysis, parvovirus B19, influenza, CMV and Epstein-Barr virus appeared linked to several top co-occurrence clusters. Compared with the approximately 670-donor mean, donors in an Asian-associated ancestry cluster had fewer N-insertions in productive TCRs, according to a later genetic analysis. A total of fewer than 200 TCR beta chains were listed by the study as associated with cytomegalovirus. V-gene and J-gene trimming of TCR beta chains was associated with a missense DCLRE1C variant in a later genetic analysis, and the association was replicated in an independent cohort. A group of highly shared sequence variants was considered likely to be a technical artifact of the sequencing pipeline.

The cohort was made up of 666 healthy bone marrow donors. All cohort members were sampled while nominally healthy, although unrecorded immune exposures were likely present. The donor was CMV seronegative and was included in the group of over 300 seronegative cohort members. Every donor gave a peripheral blood sample, and the peripheral blood mononuclear cells from that sample were used for TCR beta sequencing. The Qiagen DNeasy Blood Extraction Kit was used to extract genomic DNA from the blood cell samples. The specimen was PBMCs. The source of this sequence is a woman aged 40-49 years in good health and CMV-seronegative. The sequence joins TRBV5-1 to TRBJ2-7, with 11 junctional bases fitting TRBD2. The nucleotide sequence is given as TGCGCCAGCAGCTTGGATCTAGCGGGGGGAGACTACGAGCAGTACCTC. This translates into CASSLDLAGGDYEQYL.